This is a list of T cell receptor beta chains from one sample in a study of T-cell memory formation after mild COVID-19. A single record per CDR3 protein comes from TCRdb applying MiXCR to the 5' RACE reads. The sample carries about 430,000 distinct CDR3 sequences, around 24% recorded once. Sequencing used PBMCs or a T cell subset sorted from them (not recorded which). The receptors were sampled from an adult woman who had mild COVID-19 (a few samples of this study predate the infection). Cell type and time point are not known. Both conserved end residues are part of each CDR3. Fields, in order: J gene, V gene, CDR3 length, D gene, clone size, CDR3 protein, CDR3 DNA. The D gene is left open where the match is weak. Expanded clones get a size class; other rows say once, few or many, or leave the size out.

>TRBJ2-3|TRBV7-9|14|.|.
CASSLALGANTQYF
TGTGCCAGCAGCTTAGCCCTAGGGGCCAATACGCAGTATTTT
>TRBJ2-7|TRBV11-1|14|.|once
CASSLAHGGYEQYF
TGTGCCAGCAGCTTAGCGCACGGTGGCTACGAGCAGTACTTC
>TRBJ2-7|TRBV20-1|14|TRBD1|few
CSAQGGQVVNEQYF
TGCAGTGCCCAAGGGGGACAGGTGGTGAACGAGCAGTACTTC
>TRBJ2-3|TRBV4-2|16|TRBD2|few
CASSLGTSGGEATQYF
TGTGCCAGCAGCCTGGGGACTAGCGGGGGGGAAGCTACGCAGTATTTT
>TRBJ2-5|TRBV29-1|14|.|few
CSVVPRLSQETQYF
TGCAGCGTTGTCCCCCGTCTCAGCCAAGAGACCCAGTACTTC
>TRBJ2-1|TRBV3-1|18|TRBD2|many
CASSPLRLSSGGPREQFF
TGTGCCAGCAGCCCCCTGCGATTGTCTAGCGGGGGTCCCAGGGAGCAGTTCTTC
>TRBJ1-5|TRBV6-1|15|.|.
CASSVEGVGNQPQHF
TGTGCCAGCAGTGTTGAGGGGGTGGGAAATCAGCCCCAGCATTTT
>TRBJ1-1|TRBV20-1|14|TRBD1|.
CSASAGQVNTEAFF
TGCAGTGCTAGCGCGGGACAGGTGAACACTGAAGCTTTCTTT
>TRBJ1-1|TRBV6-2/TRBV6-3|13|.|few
CASSYFLGDGAFF
TGTGCCAGCAGTTACTTTTTAGGGGACGGAGCTTTCTTT
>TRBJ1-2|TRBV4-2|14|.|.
CASSQSKPPDGYTF
TGTGCCAGCAGCCAAAGTAAGCCCCCCGATGGCTACACCTTC
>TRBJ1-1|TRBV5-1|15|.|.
CASSLVRGRETEAFF
TGCGCCAGCAGCTTGGTGCGGGGAAGGGAGACTGAAGCTTTCTTT
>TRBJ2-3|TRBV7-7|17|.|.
CASSPLGATRSTDTQYF
TGTGCTAGCAGCCCCCTCGGGGCCACCCGGAGCACAGATACGCAGTATTTT
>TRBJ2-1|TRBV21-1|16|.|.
CASSKKRGKLGNEQFF
TGTGCCAGCAGCAAAAAGAGGGGCAAACTAGGAAATGAGCAGTTCTTC
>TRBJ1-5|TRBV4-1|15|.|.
CASSQEATSNQPQHF
TGCGCCAGCAGCCAAGAGGCGACAAGCAATCAGCCCCAGCATTTT
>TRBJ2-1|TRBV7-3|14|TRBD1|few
CASSFNRGNNEQFF
TGTGCCAGCAGCTTTAACAGGGGAAACAATGAGCAGTTCTTC
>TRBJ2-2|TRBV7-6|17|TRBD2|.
CASSLQRAGFSSGELFF
TGTGCCAGCAGCCTCCAACGAGCGGGGTTCTCGAGTGGGGAGCTGTTTTTT
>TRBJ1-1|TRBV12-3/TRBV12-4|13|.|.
CASSFVGEAEAFF
TGTGCCAGCAGTTTTGTGGGAGAAGCTGAAGCTTTCTTT
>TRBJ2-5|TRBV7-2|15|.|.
CASSSQLAVQETQYF
TGTGCCAGCAGCTCCCAACTAGCTGTCCAAGAGACCCAGTACTTC
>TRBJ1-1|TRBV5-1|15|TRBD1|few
CASSLPGTGSTEAFF
TGCGCCAGCAGCCTACCCGGGACAGGTTCCACTGAAGCTTTCTTT
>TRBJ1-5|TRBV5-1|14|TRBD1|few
CASSLRTGDQPQHF
TGCGCCAGCAGCCTTCGGACAGGGGACCAGCCCCAGCATTTT
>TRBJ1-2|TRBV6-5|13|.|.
CASSPTAFGGYTF
TGTGCCAGCAGTCCGACGGCCTTTGGTGGCTACACCTTC
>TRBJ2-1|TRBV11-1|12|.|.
CASSLKYNEQFF
TGTGCCAGCAGCTTAAAGTACAATGAGCAGTTCTTC
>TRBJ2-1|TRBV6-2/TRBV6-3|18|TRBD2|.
CASSLRVQAGVVYNEQFF
TGTGCCAGCAGTCTCCGGGTACAAGCGGGAGTGGTCTACAATGAGCAGTTCTTC
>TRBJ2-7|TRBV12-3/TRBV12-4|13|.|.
CASSLAVGNEQYF
TGTGCCAGCAGTTTAGCGGTAGGGAACGAGCAGTACTTC
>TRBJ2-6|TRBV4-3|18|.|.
CASSQDPTPASGANVLTF
TGCGCCAGCAGCCAAGACCCCACCCCGGCTTCTGGGGCCAACGTCCTGACTTTC